This T cell receptor (beta chain) was sequenced for a study of chemoradiotherapy in HPV16-positive cancers. Repertoires were generated with immunoSEQ multiplex PCR, while TCRdb's copy carries only in-frame clones and drops some. The sample holds approximately 15,000 clones; roughly 74% are singletons and the top ten take roughly 10%. The receptor comes from a human donor with HPV-associated anogenital cancer. Sample acquisition took place from a patient who underwent chemoradiotherapy.

The CDR3 region is CASSLEGTSYEQYF. CDR3 coding DNA: TGCGCCAGCAGCTTGGAAGGGACTAGCTACGAGCAGTACTTC. The rearrangement joins TRBV5-1 to TRBJ2-7, with 8 bases aligning to TRBD2. J lost 3 bases, V lost 0 bases, and 2 bases had no gene match. CDR3 size: 14 residues. Germline V CDR1 and CDR2: SGHRS, YFSETQ.